This TCR beta chain was observed in a study of OX40 agonist ivuxolimab in advanced cancers. Whole-study context: An agonistic anti-OX40 (CD134) antibody, ivuxolimab, was used to treat the patients. Dose-escalation patients had hepatocellular carcinoma, melanoma, renal cell or head and neck cancer.

To note about this clone: Its matching antigen is unknown.

Any history of autoimmune disease or systemic immunosuppression disqualified patients. Study-wide results and caveats: By week 6 at 0.1 to 3.0 mg/kg, blood CD4+ and CD8+ T cells had expanded clonally.

The CDR3 is 14 residues long. Germline lookup yields CDR1 GTSNPN and CDR2 SVGIG (reference sequence). The trim removed 0 bases at V and 1 base at J, leaving 1 base unmatched. TCRdb's copy holds only in-frame clones and misses some; the assay was immunoSEQ multiplex PCR. The sample consists of approximately 38,000 clones, approximately 80% of them appearing once. This sequence was found in an adult with an advanced solid tumor such as melanoma, head and neck, liver or kidney cancer. The chain is built from TRBV30 and TRBJ1-1, with 8 bases lining up with TRBD1. The source material was CD4+ or CD8+ T cells sorted from blood, sampled in a trial of the OX40 agonist ivuxolimab. The CDR3 here is CAWSVGQGNTEAFF. The CDR3 nucleotides read TGTGCCTGGAGTGTCGGACAGGGGAACACTGAAGCTTTCTTT.